Listed below are T cell receptor beta chains from one sample, sequenced in a study of shared clonotypes between healthy human individuals. The protocol was immunoSEQ multiplex PCR, while the TCRdb copy is restricted to in-frame clones and leaves out a portion. The sample carries 100,000 or so clones, 65% to 75% recorded once. The sequenced sample consisted of memory CD8+ T cells sorted from blood. The receptors come from a woman in her thirties in good health. The CDR3 runs from the conserved cysteine through the conserved F or W. The order of the fields is clone size, J gene, V gene, D gene, CDR3 DNA, CDR3 protein. A D gene is named only where the DNA matches it firmly. Rows may omit the clone size; those that give it use once, few, many or a size class.

clone size: .
J gene: TRBJ2-5
V gene: TRBV14
D gene: .
CDR3 DNA: TGTGCCAGCAGCCAAGATCTTTATTTCTGGCCGGTACGGTGGGAGACCCAGTACTTC
CDR3 protein: CASSQDLYFWPVRWETQYF

clone size: .
J gene: TRBJ2-1
V gene: TRBV10-3
D gene: TRBD2
CDR3 DNA: TGTGCCATCAGGGGGAGTGCGGGAGGGCCAGTGAATGAGCAGTTCTTC
CDR3 protein: CAIRGSAGGPVNEQFF

clone size: .
J gene: TRBJ2-6
V gene: TRBV29-1
D gene: .
CDR3 DNA: TGCAGCGCCGGCCGGGACTCACAACCTACCGGGGCCAACGTCCTGACTTTC
CDR3 protein: CSAGRDSQPTGANVLTF

clone size: .
J gene: TRBJ2-7
V gene: TRBV28
D gene: .
CDR3 DNA: TGTGCCAGCAGTTCGCCTCGACCAAGGTACGAGCAGTACTTC
CDR3 protein: CASSSPRPRYEQYF

clone size: .
J gene: TRBJ2-1
V gene: TRBV28
D gene: .
CDR3 DNA: TGTGCCAGCAGTTTTCGGGTCTACAATGAGCAGTTCTTC
CDR3 protein: CASSFRVYNEQFF

clone size: .
J gene: TRBJ2-1
V gene: TRBV9
D gene: TRBD2
CDR3 DNA: TGTGCCAGCAGCGCTCCGATTGGGCGGGAGGGCAATAATGAGCAGTTCTTC
CDR3 protein: CASSAPIGREGNNEQFF

clone size: .
J gene: TRBJ2-3
V gene: TRBV4-1
D gene: .
CDR3 DNA: TGCGCCAGCAGCCAAGATCCCTTACCCACAGATACGCAGTATTTT
CDR3 protein: CASSQDPLPTDTQYF

clone size: .
J gene: TRBJ2-6
V gene: TRBV27
D gene: .
CDR3 DNA: TGTGCCAGCAGCACCCTGGGGCCCGGGGCCAACGTCCTGACTTTC
CDR3 protein: CASSTLGPGANVLTF

clone size: .
J gene: TRBJ2-7
V gene: TRBV30
D gene: .
CDR3 DNA: TGTGCCTGGAGGGGCGAAACCTACGAGCAGTACTTC
CDR3 protein: CAWRGETYEQYF

clone size: .
J gene: TRBJ2-7
V gene: TRBV14
D gene: .
CDR3 DNA: TGTGCCAGCAGCCAAGGCCGGGGAACCTACCGCGCAGAGCAGTACTTC
CDR3 protein: CASSQGRGTYRAEQYF

clone size: .
J gene: TRBJ2-7
V gene: TRBV7-9
D gene: .
CDR3 DNA: TGTGCCAGCAGCTATAAGGATGTTTACGAGCAGTACTTC
CDR3 protein: CASSYKDVYEQYF

clone size: .
J gene: TRBJ2-1
V gene: TRBV19
D gene: .
CDR3 DNA: TGTGCCAGTAGTAGGAGTATCTACAATGAGCAGTTCTTC
CDR3 protein: CASSRSIYNEQFF

clone size: .
J gene: TRBJ2-7
V gene: TRBV27
D gene: .
CDR3 DNA: TGTGCCAGCAGTTTTAGGGGATGGTACGAGCAGTACTTC
CDR3 protein: CASSFRGWYEQYF

clone size: many
J gene: TRBJ2-1
V gene: TRBV5-6
D gene: TRBD1
CDR3 DNA: TGTGCCAGCAGCCCAAAAGATTACAGGGGGGAGCAGTTCTTC
CDR3 protein: CASSPKDYRGEQFF

clone size: .
J gene: TRBJ1-2
V gene: TRBV25-1
D gene: .
CDR3 DNA: TGTGCCAGCAGTGCAGGGTATGGCTACACCTTC
CDR3 protein: CASSAGYGYTF

clone size: few
J gene: TRBJ2-5
V gene: TRBV4-1
D gene: TRBD2
CDR3 DNA: TGCGCCAGCAGCCGCCACGACTCAAAGCGGGGTAGAGGTGGGCAAGAGACCCAGTACTTC
CDR3 protein: CASSRHDSKRGRGGQETQYF

clone size: .
J gene: TRBJ2-1
V gene: TRBV5-6
D gene: .
CDR3 DNA: TGTGCCAGCAGCTCCCCTGCAGGAGAAACGGGAGAATGGTACAATGAGCAGTTCTTC
CDR3 protein: CASSSPAGETGEWYNEQFF

clone size: .
J gene: TRBJ2-1
V gene: TRBV5-1
D gene: TRBD2
CDR3 DNA: TGCGCCAGCAGCTTGACTAGCGGGAGGGCCTCTAGGAATGAGCAGTTCTTC
CDR3 protein: CASSLTSGRASRNEQFF

clone size: .
J gene: TRBJ2-7
V gene: TRBV10-2
D gene: .
CDR3 DNA: TGCGCCAGCACCCGACTAGGGGGAAACGGTGAGCAGTACTTC
CDR3 protein: CASTRLGGNGEQYF

clone size: .
J gene: TRBJ1-4
V gene: TRBV19
D gene: .
CDR3 DNA: TGTGCCAGTAGCCGTACAGAGAATGAAAAACTGTTTTTT
CDR3 protein: CASSRTENEKLFF

clone size: .
J gene: TRBJ2-3
V gene: TRBV19
D gene: .
CDR3 DNA: TGTGCCAGTAGGCCGACAGGGACTAGCACAGATACGCAGTATTTT
CDR3 protein: CASRPTGTSTDTQYF

clone size: .
J gene: TRBJ2-5
V gene: TRBV4-2
D gene: TRBD2
CDR3 DNA: TGTGCCAGCAGCCAAGATTCAGCGGGAGTCTCTCAAGAGACCCAGTACTTC
CDR3 protein: CASSQDSAGVSQETQYF

clone size: .
J gene: TRBJ2-2
V gene: TRBV27
D gene: TRBD1
CDR3 DNA: TGTGCCAGTAGAGCCGGGACAGAGTCTTTCGGGGAGCTGTTTTTT
CDR3 protein: CASRAGTESFGELFF

clone size: .
J gene: TRBJ2-3
V gene: TRBV28
D gene: .
CDR3 DNA: TGTGCCAGCAGTGAAGCCGGGACCCTAGTCACAGATACGCAGTATTTT
CDR3 protein: CASSEAGTLVTDTQYF

clone size: once
J gene: TRBJ1-1
V gene: TRBV7-8
D gene: .
CDR3 DNA: TGTGCCAGCAGCGTATACAGGGACATGAACACTGAAGCTTTCTTT
CDR3 protein: CASSVYRDMNTEAFF

clone size: once
J gene: TRBJ2-7
V gene: TRBV5-1
D gene: .
CDR3 DNA: TGCGCCAGCAGCTTGATCTGGGGGCAATCCTACGAGCAGTACTTC
CDR3 protein: CASSLIWGQSYEQYF

clone size: .
J gene: TRBJ2-7
V gene: TRBV7-9
D gene: TRBD1
CDR3 DNA: TGTGCCAGCAGCTTAGACAGGGGGCGCCGGCAGTACTTC
CDR3 protein: CASSLDRGRRQYF

clone size: .
J gene: TRBJ2-7
V gene: TRBV5-6
D gene: TRBD1
CDR3 DNA: TGTGCCAGCTTTCGCCGGGACAGGCTTTTTTACGAGCAGTACTTC
CDR3 protein: CASFRRDRLFYEQYF

clone size: .
J gene: TRBJ1-2
V gene: TRBV29-1
D gene: TRBD1
CDR3 DNA: TGCAGCGTAAGCAGGGGGGCATATGGCTACACCTTC
CDR3 protein: CSVSRGAYGYTF

clone size: .
J gene: TRBJ1-1
V gene: TRBV5-4
D gene: .
CDR3 DNA: TGTGCCAGCAGCTTGGTTGTCACAGGGATCACTGAAGCTTTCTTT
CDR3 protein: CASSLVVTGITEAFF

clone size: .
J gene: TRBJ2-1
V gene: TRBV27
D gene: .
CDR3 DNA: TGTGCCAGCAGTTCAGGGAACTCCTACAATGAGCAGTTCTTC
CDR3 protein: CASSSGNSYNEQFF

clone size: many
J gene: TRBJ1-5
V gene: TRBV6-1
D gene: .
CDR3 DNA: TGTGCCAGCATATACGGGGAGAATCAGCCCCAGCATTTT
CDR3 protein: CASIYGENQPQHF